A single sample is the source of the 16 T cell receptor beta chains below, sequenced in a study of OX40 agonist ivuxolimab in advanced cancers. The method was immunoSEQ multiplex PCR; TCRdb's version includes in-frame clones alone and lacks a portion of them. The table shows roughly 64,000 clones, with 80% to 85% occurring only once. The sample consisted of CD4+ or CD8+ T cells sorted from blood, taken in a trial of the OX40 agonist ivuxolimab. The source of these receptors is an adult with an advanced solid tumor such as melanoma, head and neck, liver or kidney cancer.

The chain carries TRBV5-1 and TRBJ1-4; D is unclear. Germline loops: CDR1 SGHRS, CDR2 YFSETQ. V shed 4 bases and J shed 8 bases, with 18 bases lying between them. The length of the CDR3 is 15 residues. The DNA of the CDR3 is TGCGCCAGCAGCCGGTCCCAGGCTGAGAAGGAAAAACTGTTTTTT. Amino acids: CASSRSQAEKEKLFF.

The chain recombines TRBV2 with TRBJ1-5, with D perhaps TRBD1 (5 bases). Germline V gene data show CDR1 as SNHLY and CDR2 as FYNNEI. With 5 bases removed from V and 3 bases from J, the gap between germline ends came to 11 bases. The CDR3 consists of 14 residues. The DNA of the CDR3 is TGTGCCAGCAGTCCCAGGGAAATCAATCAGCCCCAGCATTTT. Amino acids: CASSPREINQPQHF.

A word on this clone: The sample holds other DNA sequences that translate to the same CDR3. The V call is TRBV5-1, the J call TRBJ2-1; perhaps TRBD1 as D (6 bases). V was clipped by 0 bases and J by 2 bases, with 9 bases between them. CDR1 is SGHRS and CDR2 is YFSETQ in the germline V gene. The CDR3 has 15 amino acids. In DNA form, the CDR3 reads TGCGCCAGCAGCTTGGGTGGGACAACCTACAATGAGCAGTTCTTC. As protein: CASSLGGTTYNEQFF.

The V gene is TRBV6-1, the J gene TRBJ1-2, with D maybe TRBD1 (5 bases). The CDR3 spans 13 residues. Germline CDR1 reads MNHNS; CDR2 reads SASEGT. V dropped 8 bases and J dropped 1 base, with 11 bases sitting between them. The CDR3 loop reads CASGGSNNYGYTF. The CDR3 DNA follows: TGTGCCAGCGGGGGAAGTAATAACTATGGCTACACCTTC.

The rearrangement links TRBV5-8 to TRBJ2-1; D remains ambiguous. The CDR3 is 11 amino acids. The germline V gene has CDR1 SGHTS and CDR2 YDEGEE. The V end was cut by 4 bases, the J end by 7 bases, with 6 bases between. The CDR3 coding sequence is TGTGCCAGCAGCCTCCGGAATGAGCAGTTCTTC. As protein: CASSLRNEQFF.

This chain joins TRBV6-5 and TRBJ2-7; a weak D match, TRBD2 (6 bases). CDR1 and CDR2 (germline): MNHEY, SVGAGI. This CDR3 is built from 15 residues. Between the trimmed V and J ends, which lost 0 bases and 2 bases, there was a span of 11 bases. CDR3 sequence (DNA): TGTGCCAGCAGTTACTCGGGGGGTTGGGCCTACGAGCAGTACTTC. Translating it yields CASSYSGGWAYEQYF.

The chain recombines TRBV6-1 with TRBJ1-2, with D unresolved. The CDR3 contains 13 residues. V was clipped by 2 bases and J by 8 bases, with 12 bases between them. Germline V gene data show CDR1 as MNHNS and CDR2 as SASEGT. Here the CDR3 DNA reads TGTGCCAGCAGTGAAAAGGGAGTTGAAGGCTACACCTTC. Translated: CASSEKGVEGYTF.

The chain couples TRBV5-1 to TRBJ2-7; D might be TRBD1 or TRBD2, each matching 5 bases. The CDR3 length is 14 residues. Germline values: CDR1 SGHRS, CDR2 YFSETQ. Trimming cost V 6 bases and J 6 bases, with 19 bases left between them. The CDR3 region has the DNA TGCGCCAGCAAATACGGACAAGGGAGCCTCGAGCAGTACTTC. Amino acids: CASKYGQGSLEQYF.

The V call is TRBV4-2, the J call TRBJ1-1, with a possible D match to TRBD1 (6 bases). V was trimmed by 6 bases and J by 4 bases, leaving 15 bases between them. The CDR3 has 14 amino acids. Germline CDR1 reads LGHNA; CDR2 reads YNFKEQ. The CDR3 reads CASRVRQDGTEAFF. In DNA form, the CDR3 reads TGTGCCAGCAGGGTAAGACAGGATGGCACTGAAGCTTTCTTT.

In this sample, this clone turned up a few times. The CDR3 is CASSLNPTSGRAYNEQFF. CDR3 in DNA: TGTGCCAGCAGCCTCAACCCGACTAGCGGGAGGGCCTACAATGAGCAGTTCTTC. The V gene is TRBV9, the J gene TRBJ2-1; TRBD2 agrees at 14 bases. Trimming cost V 4 bases and J 2 bases; bases outside gene matches: 8. The germline CDR1 and CDR2 sequences are SGDLS and YYNGEE. This CDR3 region has 18 residues.

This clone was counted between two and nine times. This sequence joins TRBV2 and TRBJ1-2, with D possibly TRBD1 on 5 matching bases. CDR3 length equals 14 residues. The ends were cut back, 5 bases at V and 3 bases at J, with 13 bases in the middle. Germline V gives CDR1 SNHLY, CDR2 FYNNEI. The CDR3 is CASSRGTVHYGYTF. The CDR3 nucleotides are TGTGCCAGCAGTCGGGGGACGGTACACTATGGCTACACCTTC.

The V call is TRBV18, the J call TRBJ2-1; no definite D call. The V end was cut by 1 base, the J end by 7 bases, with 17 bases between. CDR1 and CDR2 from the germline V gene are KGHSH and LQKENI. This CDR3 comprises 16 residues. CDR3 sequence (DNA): TGTGCCAGCTCACCACAGAACTCCTTCTCTGGGAATGAGCAGTTCTTC. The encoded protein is CASSPQNSFSGNEQFF. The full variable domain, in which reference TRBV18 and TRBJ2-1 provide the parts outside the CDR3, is NAGVMQNPRHLVRRRGQEARLRCSPMKGHSHVYWYRQLPEEGLKFMVYLQKENIIDESGMPKERFSAEFPKEGPSILRIQQVVRGDSAAYFCASSPQNSFSGNEQFFGPGTRLTVL.

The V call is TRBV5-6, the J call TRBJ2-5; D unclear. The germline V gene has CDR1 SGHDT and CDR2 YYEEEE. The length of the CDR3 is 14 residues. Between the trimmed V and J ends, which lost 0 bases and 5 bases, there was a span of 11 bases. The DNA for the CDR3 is TGTGCCAGCAGCTTGGATTGGTTTCGCGAGACCCAGTACTTC. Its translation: CASSLDWFRETQYF. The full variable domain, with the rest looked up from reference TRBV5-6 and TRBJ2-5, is DAGVTQSPTHLIKTRGQQVTLRCSPKSGHDTVSWYQQALGQGPQFIFQYYEEEERQRGNFPDRFSGHQFPNYSSELNVNALLLGDSALYLCASSLDWFRETQYFGPGTRLLVL.

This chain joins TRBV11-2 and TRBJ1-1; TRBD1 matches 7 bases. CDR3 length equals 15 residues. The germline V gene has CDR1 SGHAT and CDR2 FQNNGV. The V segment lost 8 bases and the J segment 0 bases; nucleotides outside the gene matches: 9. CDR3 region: CASEQGQGVNTEAFF. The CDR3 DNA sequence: TGTGCCAGCGAACAGGGGCAGGGAGTGAACACTGAAGCTTTCTTT.

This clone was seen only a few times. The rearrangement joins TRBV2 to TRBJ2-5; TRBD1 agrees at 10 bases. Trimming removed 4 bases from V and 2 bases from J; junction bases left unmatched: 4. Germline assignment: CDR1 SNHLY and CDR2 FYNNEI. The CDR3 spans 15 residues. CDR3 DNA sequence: TGTGCCAGCAGTGGGACAGGGGGGGAGCAAGAGACCCAGTACTTC. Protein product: CASSGTGGEQETQYF.

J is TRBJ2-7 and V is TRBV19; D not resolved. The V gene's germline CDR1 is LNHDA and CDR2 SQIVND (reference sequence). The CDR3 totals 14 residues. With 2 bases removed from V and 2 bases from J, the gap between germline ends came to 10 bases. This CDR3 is CASSISFGPYEQYF. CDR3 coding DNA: TGTGCCAGTAGTATAAGTTTCGGTCCCTACGAGCAGTACTTC.